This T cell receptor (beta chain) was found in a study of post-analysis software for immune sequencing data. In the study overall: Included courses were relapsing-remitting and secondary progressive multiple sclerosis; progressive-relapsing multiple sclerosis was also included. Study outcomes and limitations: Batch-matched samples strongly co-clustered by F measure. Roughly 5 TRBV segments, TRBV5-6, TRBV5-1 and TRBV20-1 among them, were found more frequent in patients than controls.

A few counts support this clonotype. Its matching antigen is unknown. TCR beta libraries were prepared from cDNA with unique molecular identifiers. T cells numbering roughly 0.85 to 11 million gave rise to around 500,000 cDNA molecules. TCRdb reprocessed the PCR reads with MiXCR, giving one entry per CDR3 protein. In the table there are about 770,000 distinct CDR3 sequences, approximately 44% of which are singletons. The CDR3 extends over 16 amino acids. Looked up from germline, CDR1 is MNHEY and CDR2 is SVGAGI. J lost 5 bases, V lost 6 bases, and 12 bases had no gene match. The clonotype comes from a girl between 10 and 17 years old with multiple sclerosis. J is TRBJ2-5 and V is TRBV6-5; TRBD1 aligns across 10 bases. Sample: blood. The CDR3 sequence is CASSSETTGGEETQYF. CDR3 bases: TGTGCCAGCAGCTCCGAAACGACAGGGGGCGAGGAGACCCAGTACTTC.